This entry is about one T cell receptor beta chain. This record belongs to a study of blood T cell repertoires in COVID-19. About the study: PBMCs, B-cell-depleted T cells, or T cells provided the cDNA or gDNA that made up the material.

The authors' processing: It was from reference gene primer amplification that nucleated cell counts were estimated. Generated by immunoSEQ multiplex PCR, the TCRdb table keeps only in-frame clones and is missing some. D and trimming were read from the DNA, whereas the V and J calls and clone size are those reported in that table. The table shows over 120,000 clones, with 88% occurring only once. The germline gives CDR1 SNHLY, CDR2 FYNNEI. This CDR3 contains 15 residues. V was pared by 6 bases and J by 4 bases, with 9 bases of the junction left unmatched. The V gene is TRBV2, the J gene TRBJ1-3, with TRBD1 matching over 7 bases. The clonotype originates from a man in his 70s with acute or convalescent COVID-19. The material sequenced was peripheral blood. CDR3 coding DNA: TGTGCCAGCAGCCACGACAGGGCGGGCGGAAACACCATATATTTT. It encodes CASSHDRAGGNTIYF.